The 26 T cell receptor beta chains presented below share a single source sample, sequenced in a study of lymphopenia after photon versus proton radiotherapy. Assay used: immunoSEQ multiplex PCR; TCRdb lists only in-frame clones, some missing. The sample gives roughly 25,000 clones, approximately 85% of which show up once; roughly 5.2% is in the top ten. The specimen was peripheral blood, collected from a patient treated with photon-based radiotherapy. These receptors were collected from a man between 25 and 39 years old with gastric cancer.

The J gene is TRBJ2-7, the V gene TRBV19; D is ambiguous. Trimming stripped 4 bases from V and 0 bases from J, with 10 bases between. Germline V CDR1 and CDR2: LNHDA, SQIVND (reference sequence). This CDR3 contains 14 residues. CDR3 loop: CASSTLHTSYEQYF. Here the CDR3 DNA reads TGTGCCAGTAGTACTTTGCACACCTCCTACGAGCAGTACTTC.

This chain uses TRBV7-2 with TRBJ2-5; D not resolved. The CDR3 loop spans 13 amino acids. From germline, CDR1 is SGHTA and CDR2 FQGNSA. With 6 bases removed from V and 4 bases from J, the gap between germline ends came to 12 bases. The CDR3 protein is CASRAPSGETQYF. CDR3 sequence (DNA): TGTGCCAGCAGAGCACCTAGTGGAGAGACCCAGTACTTC.

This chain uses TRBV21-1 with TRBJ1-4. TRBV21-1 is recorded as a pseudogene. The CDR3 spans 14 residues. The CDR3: CASKREATNEKLFF. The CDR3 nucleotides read TGTGCCAGCAAGAGGGAAGCAACTAATGAAAAACTGTTTTTT.

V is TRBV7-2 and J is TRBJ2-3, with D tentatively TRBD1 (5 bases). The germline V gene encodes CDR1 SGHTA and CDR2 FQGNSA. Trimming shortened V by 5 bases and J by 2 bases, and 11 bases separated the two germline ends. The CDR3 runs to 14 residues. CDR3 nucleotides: TGTGCCAGCAGCCTTTCGACAGTCACAGATACGCAGTATTTT. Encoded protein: CASSLSTVTDTQYF.

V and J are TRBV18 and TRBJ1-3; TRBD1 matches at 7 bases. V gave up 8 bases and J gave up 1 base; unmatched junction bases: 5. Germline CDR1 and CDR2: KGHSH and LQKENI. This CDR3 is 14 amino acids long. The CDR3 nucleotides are TGTGCCAGCAGTGCGGGACAGTCTGGAAACACCATATATTTT. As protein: CASSAGQSGNTIYF.

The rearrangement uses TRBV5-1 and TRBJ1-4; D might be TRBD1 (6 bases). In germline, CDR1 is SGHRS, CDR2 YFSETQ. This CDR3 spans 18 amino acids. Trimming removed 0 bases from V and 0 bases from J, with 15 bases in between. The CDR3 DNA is TGCGCCAGCAGCTTGGGGGCATCGGACAGCACAACTAATGAAAAACTGTTTTTT. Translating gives CASSLGASDSTTNEKLFF.

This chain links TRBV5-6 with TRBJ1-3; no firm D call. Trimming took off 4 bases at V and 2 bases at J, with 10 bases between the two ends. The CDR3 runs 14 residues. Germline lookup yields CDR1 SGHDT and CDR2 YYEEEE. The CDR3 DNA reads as TGTGCCAGCAGCCTAGGACTCCCTGGAAACACCATATATTTT. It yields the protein CASSLGLPGNTIYF.

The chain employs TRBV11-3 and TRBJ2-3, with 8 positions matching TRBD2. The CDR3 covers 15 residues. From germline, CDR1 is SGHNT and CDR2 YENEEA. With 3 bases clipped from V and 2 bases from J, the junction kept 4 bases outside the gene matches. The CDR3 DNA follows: TGTGCCAGCAGCTTCCAAGCGGGGGACACAGATACGCAGTATTTT. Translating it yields CASSFQAGDTDTQYF.

CDR3 sequence: CASSLGSGVHNEQFF. In nucleotides, the CDR3 is TGTGCCAGCAGCTTAGGTAGCGGGGTTCACAATGAGCAGTTCTTC. The chain recombines TRBV5-5 with TRBJ2-1, with TRBD2 identical over 8 bases. With V trimmed by 2 bases and J by 5 bases, 6 bases remained unmatched. The CDR3 runs 15 residues. The germline V gene encodes CDR1 SGHKS and CDR2 YYEKEE (reference sequence).

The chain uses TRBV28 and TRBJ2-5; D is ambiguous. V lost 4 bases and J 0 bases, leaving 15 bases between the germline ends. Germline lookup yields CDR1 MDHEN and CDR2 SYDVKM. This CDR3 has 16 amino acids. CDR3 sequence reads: CASSSFGYENQETQYF. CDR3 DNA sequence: TGTGCCAGCAGTTCATTCGGCTACGAAAACCAAGAGACCCAGTACTTC.

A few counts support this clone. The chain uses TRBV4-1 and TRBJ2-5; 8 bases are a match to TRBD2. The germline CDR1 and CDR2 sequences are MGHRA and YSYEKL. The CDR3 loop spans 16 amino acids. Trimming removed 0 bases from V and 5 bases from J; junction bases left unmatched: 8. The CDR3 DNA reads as TGCGCCAGCAGCCAAGACTTCGGGGGGGGCCGGGAGACCCAGTACTTC. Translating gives CASSQDFGGGRETQYF.

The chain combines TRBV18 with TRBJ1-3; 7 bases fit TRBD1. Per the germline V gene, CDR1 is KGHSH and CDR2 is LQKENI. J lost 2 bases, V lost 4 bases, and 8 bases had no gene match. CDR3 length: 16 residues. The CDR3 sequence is CASSRETGAAGNTIYF. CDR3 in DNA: TGTGCCAGCTCACGCGAAACAGGGGCAGCTGGAAACACCATATATTTT.

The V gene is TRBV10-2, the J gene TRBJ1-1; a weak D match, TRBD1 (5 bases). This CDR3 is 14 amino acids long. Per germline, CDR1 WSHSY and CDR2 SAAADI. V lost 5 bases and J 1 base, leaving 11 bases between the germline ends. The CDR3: CASSYGTANTEAFF. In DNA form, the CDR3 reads TGCGCCAGCAGTTATGGGACGGCGAACACTGAAGCTTTCTTT.

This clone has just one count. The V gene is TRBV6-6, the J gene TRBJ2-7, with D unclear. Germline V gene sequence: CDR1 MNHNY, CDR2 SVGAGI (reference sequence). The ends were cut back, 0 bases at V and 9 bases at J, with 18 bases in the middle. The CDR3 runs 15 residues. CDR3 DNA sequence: TGTGCCAGCAGTTACTCCTCCAAGAGTAGGGCCGCGCAGTACTTC. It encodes CASSYSSKSRAAQYF.

In DNA form, the CDR3 reads TGTGCCAGCAAGTCTGGCGGGGGTGAAGAGACCCAGTACTTC. Translated: CASKSGGGEETQYF. This chain uses TRBV2 with TRBJ2-5; 7 bases agree with TRBD2. The CDR3 covers 14 residues. V trimming: 7 bases; J trimming: 3 bases; junction bases outside the gene matches: 8. CDR1 SNHLY and CDR2 FYNNEI come from the germline V gene.

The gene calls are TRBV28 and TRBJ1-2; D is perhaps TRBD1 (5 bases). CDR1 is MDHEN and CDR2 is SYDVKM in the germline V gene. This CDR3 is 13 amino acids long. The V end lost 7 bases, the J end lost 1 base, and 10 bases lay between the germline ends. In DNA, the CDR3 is TGTGCCAGCACAACAGGTTATAACTATGGCTACACCTTC. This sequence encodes CASTTGYNYGYTF.

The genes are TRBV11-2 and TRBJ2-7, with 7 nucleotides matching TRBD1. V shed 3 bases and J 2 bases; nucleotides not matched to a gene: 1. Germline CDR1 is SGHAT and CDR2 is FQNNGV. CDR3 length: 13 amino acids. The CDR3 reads CASSFDRAYEQYF. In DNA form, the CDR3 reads TGTGCCAGCAGCTTCGACAGGGCCTACGAGCAGTACTTC.

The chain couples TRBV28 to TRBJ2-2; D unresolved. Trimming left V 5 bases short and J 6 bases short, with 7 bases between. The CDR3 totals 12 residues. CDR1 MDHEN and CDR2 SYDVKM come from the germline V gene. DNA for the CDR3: TGTGCCAGCAGTCCCCGCCCCGGGGAGCTGTTTTTT. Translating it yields CASSPRPGELFF.

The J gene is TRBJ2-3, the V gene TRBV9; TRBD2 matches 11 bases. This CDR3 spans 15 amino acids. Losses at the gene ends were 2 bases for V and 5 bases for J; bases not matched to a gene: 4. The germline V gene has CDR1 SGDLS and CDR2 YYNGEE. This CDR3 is CASSVLAGGVDTQYF. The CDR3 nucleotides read TGTGCCAGCAGCGTTCTAGCGGGGGGAGTAGATACGCAGTATTTT. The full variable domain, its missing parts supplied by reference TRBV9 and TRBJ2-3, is DSGVTQTPKHLITATGQRVTLRCSPRSGDLSVYWYQQSLDQGLQFLIQYYNGEERAKGNILERFSAQQFPDLHSELNLSSLELGDSALYFCASSVLAGGVDTQYFGPGTRLTVL.

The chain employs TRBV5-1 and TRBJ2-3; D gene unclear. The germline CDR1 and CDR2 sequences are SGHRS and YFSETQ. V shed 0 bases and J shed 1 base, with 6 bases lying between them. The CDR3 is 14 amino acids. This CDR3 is CASSLGAGTDTQYF. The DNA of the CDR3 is TGCGCCAGCAGCTTGGGGGCTGGCACAGATACGCAGTATTTT.

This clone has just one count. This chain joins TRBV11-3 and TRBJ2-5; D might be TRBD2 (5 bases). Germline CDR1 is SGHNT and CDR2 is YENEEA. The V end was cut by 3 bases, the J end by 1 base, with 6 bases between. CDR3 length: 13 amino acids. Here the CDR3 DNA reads TGTGCCAGCAGCTTGGACTCCCAAGAGACCCAGTACTTC. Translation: CASSLDSQETQYF. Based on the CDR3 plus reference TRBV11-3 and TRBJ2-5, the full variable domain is EAGVVQSPRYKIIEKKQPVAFWCNPISGHNTLYWYLQNLGQGPELLIRYENEEAVDDSQLPKDRFSAERLKGVDSTLKIQPAELGDSAVYLCASSLDSQETQYFGPGTRLLVL.

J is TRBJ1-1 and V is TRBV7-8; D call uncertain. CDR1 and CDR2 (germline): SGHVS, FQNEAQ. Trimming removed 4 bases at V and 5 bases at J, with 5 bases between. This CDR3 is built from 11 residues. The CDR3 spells CASSSMTEAFF. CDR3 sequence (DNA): TGTGCCAGCAGCTCGATGACTGAAGCTTTCTTT.

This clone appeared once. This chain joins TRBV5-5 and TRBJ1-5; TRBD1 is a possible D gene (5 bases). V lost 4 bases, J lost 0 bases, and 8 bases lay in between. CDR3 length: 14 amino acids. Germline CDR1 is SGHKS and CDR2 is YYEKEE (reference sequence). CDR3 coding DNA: TGTGCCAGCAGCCCTACAGGTAGCAATCAGCCCCAGCATTTT. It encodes CASSPTGSNQPQHF.

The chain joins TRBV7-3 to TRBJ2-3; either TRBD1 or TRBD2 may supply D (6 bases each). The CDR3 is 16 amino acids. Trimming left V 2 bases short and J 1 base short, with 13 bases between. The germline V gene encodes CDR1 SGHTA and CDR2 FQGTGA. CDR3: CASSLLGGLGTDTQYF. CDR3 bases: TGTGCCAGCAGCTTACTCGGGGGCCTGGGCACAGATACGCAGTATTTT.

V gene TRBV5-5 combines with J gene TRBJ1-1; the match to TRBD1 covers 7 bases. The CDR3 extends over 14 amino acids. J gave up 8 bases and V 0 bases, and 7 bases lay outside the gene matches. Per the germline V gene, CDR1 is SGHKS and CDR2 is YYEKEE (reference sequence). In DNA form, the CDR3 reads TGTGCCAGCAGCTTGGTCGGGACAGTATTCGAAGCTTTCTTT. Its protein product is CASSLVGTVFEAFF.

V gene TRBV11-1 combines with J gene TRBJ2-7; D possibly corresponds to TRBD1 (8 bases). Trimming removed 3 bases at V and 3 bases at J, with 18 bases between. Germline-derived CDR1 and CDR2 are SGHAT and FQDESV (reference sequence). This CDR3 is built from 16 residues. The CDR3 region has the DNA TGTGCCAGCAGCTTGTCAAGCGGGACAGGACTCTACGAGCAGTACTTC. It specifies CASSLSSGTGLYEQYF.